What follows are 23 T cell receptor beta chains derived from one specimen sequenced in a study of blood T cell repertoires in COVID-19. Produced via immunoSEQ multiplex PCR; TCRdb's table is partial and in-frame only. The sample contains 310,000 or so clones, 75% to 90% of which appear only once. Specimen: peripheral blood. Receptors originate from a woman aged 50 to 60 who had recovered from COVID-19.

This chain uses TRBV3-1 (or the pseudogene TRBV3-2) with TRBJ1-4, with D unclear. Trimming took 5 bases from V and 8 from J, leaving 12 bases between them. CDR3 length equals 13 residues. Germline lookup yields CDR1 LGHDT and CDR2 YNNKEL (reference sequence). The CDR3 protein is CASSLRGEEKLFF. In DNA form, the CDR3 reads TGTGCCAGCAGCTTAAGAGGTGAAGAAAAACTGTTTTTT.

CDR3 DNA: TGTGCCAGCAGCGTAGCCGACAGTAGGAACTATGGCTACACCTTC. This codes for CASSVADSRNYGYTF. The V call is TRBV9, the J call TRBJ1-2; TRBD1 might be the D (5 bases). This CDR3 has 15 amino acids. Trimming shortened V by 0 bases and J by 2 bases, and 11 bases separated the two germline ends. Germline V gene data show CDR1 as SGDLS and CDR2 as YYNGEE.

This clone was counted only a few times. The chain recombines TRBV27 with TRBJ2-5; TRBD2 is a possible D gene (6 bases). Germline values: CDR1 MNHEY, CDR2 SMNVEV (reference sequence). The CDR3 length is 14 residues. The V gene lost 6 bases and the J gene lost 4 bases, with 15 bases spanning the gap. CDR3: CASRSEGPGETQYF. The CDR3 coding sequence is TGTGCCAGCAGGTCGGAGGGCCCCGGAGAGACCCAGTACTTC.

The chain uses TRBV6-5 and TRBJ2-7; 11 bases are shared with TRBD2. The CDR3 is made up of 15 amino acids. The junction had 12 bases not matched to a gene; V was cut back by 6 bases and J by 8 bases. CDR1 is MNHEY and CDR2 is SVGAGI in the germline V gene. The CDR3, as DNA: TGTGCCAGCAGATTCTTAGCGGGAGGGCAGGAAAAGCAGTACTTC. This sequence encodes CASRFLAGGQEKQYF.

The CDR3 reads CASSLSGTGVGGQPQHF. The CDR3 DNA is TGTGCCAGCAGTCTCTCCGGGACAGGGGTTGGCGGTCAGCCCCAGCATTTT. The chain carries TRBV6-6 and TRBJ1-5, with 10 bases that match TRBD1. The CDR3 has 17 amino acids. V gave up 5 bases and J gave up 6 bases; unmatched junction bases: 13. Germline CDR1 reads MNHNY; CDR2 reads SVGAGI (reference sequence).

This clone has just one count. The chain couples TRBV11-2 to TRBJ1-1; a weak D match, TRBD1 (5 bases). The CDR3 runs 13 residues. The germline gives CDR1 SGHAT, CDR2 FQNNGV. Trimming removed 6 bases from V and 4 bases from J, with 12 bases in between. CDR3 region: CASSFSGGTEAFF. For the CDR3, the DNA is TGTGCCAGCAGTTTTTCGGGGGGCACTGAAGCTTTCTTT. The whole variable domain, filled in from reference TRBV11-2 and TRBJ1-1, reads EAGVAQSPRYKIIEKRQSVAFWCNPISGHATLYWYQQILGQGPKLLIQFQNNGVVDDSQLPKDRFSAERLKGVDSTLKIQPAKLEDSAVYLCASSFSGGTEAFFGQGTRLTVV.

The chain couples TRBV7-3 to TRBJ1-2, with TRBD1 matching 7 bases. The germline V gene encodes CDR1 SGHTA and CDR2 FQGTGA. With 5 bases clipped from V and 4 bases from J, the junction kept 7 bases outside the gene matches. The length of the CDR3 is 14 residues. This chain's CDR3 is CASSPKGQSYGYTF. The CDR3 DNA reads as TGTGCCAGCAGCCCTAAGGGACAGTCCTATGGCTACACCTTC.

The chain is built from TRBV7-2 and TRBJ2-2, with TRBD2 identical over 7 bases. Germline CDR1 is SGHTA and CDR2 is FQGNSA. With V trimmed by 4 bases and J by 6 bases, 11 bases remained unmatched. The CDR3 consists of 16 residues. CDR3 in amino acids: CASSSTGGGYAGELFF. Here the CDR3 DNA reads TGTGCCAGCAGCTCCACGGGGGGTGGGTACGCCGGGGAGCTGTTTTTT. The full variable domain, in which reference TRBV7-2 and TRBJ2-2 provide the parts outside the CDR3, is GAGVSQSPSNKVTEKGKDVELRCDPISGHTALYWYRQSLGQGLEFLIYFQGNSAPDKSGLPSDRFSAERTGGSVSTLTIQRTQQEDSAVYLCASSSTGGGYAGELFFGEGSRLTVL.

J is TRBJ1-2 and V is TRBV28; maybe TRBD1 (6 bases). This CDR3 spans 14 amino acids. Trimming cost V 6 bases and J 6 bases, with 17 bases left between them. Germline loops: CDR1 MDHEN, CDR2 SYDVKM. DNA of the CDR3: TGTGCCAGCAGCTTTGGTTGGCAGGGGAATGGCTACACCTTC. It specifies CASSFGWQGNGYTF.

This clone was counted once. Here the CDR3 DNA reads TGTGCCAGCTCACCACGGACCGGCAGGGTTCGTGAAGCTTTCTTT. Protein sequence: CASSPRTGRVREAFF. The rearrangement uses TRBV18 and TRBJ1-1, with a possible D match to TRBD1 (5 bases). Germline V gene lookup returns CDR1 KGHSH and CDR2 LQKENI. V was cut by 1 base and J by 7 bases, with 16 bases left in between. This CDR3 has 15 residues.

The gene calls are TRBV4-1 and TRBJ2-7, with 7 positions matching TRBD2. Germline assignment: CDR1 MGHRA and CDR2 YSYEKL. Trimming cost V 2 bases and J 0 bases; bases outside gene matches: 1. The length of the CDR3 is 14 residues. The CDR3 sequence is CASSQTSASYEQYF. The CDR3 nucleotides are TGCGCCAGCAGCCAAACTAGCGCCTCCTACGAGCAGTACTTC.

The chain uses TRBV9 and TRBJ1-5; D is uncertain. Germline V CDR1 and CDR2: SGDLS, YYNGEE. V lost 0 bases to trimming and J lost 5 bases, with 6 bases between them. This CDR3 is 13 amino acids long. The CDR3 bases are TGTGCCAGCAGCGTAGGTTCAGATCAGCCCCAGCATTTT. Translated: CASSVGSDQPQHF. Together with reference TRBV9 and TRBJ1-5, the CDR3 gives the full variable domain: DSGVTQTPKHLITATGQRVTLRCSPRSGDLSVYWYQQSLDQGLQFLIQYYNGEERAKGNILERFSAQQFPDLHSELNLSSLELGDSALYFCASSVGSDQPQHFGDGTRLSIL.

This sequence joins TRBV19 and TRBJ2-3; 7 bases line up with TRBD2. Germline V gene lookup returns CDR1 LNHDA and CDR2 SQIVND (reference sequence). Trimming cost V 3 bases and J 0 bases; bases outside gene matches: 6. CDR3 length: 16 amino acids. The CDR3: CASSMVGRASTDTQYF. The CDR3 coding sequence is TGTGCCAGTAGTATGGTAGGGAGGGCTAGCACAGATACGCAGTATTTT.

The chain combines TRBV12-3 or TRBV12-4 with TRBJ1-2, with D maybe TRBD1 (5 bases). CDR3 length: 13 amino acids. The germline V and J ends were trimmed by 6 bases and 0 bases, with 8 bases remaining between them. The CDR3 nucleotides are TGTGCCAGCAGCACCAGGGCTAACTATGGCTACACCTTC. Protein product: CASSTRANYGYTF.

The V and J genes are TRBV28 and TRBJ1-5, with TRBD1 as a possible D gene (5 bases). V was shortened by 2 bases and J by 3 bases, with 8 bases between the two germline ends. CDR1 is MDHEN and CDR2 is SYDVKM in the germline V gene. This CDR3 comprises 14 residues. This CDR3 is CASSLTDINQPQHF. DNA of the CDR3: TGTGCCAGCAGTTTAACGGACATCAATCAGCCCCAGCATTTT.

V usage is TRBV2 and J usage is TRBJ1-4, with no clear D. Germline CDR1 SNHLY, CDR2 FYNNEI. The CDR3 is made up of 15 amino acids. V dropped 7 bases and J dropped 5 bases, with 17 bases sitting between them. CDR3 DNA sequence: TGTGCCAGCATGGACCTCAGAGGAGGGAATGAAAAACTGTTTTTT. Amino acid sequence: CASMDLRGGNEKLFF. The variable domain in full, completed from reference TRBV2 and TRBJ1-4, reads EPEVTQTPSHQVTQMGQEVILRCVPISNHLYFYWYRQILGQKVEFLVSFYNNEISEKSEIFDDQFSVERPDGSNFTLKIRSTKLEDSAMYFCASMDLRGGNEKLFFGSGTQLSVL.

V and J are TRBV30 and TRBJ1-2; tentatively, D is TRBD1 (6 bases). Germline CDR1 is GTSNPN and CDR2 is SVGIG (reference sequence). The CDR3 sequence is 13 residues long. V shed 1 base and J shed 3 bases, with 9 bases lying between them. The CDR3: CAWSEGHDYGYTF. The CDR3 coding sequence is TGTGCCTGGAGTGAGGGACATGACTATGGCTACACCTTC.

The V gene is TRBV2, the J gene TRBJ1-6; TRBD1 matches at 10 bases. The junction had 6 bases not matched to a gene; V was cut back by 7 bases and J by 9 bases. The CDR3 has 14 residues. Germline CDR1 reads SNHLY; CDR2 reads FYNNEI. CDR3 coding DNA: TGTGCCAGCAATCCGGGACAGGGGAGTTCACCCCTCCACTTT. It translates to CASNPGQGSSPLHF.

The chain couples TRBV4-3 to TRBJ2-1; the D gene is possibly TRBD2 (6 bases). Germline loops: CDR1 LGHNA, CDR2 YSLEER. The V gene lost 4 bases and the J gene lost 1 base, with 11 bases spanning the gap. CDR3 size: 15 residues. The CDR3 DNA reads as TGCGCCAGCAGCCGAATTGCGGGATCCTACAATGAGCAGTTCTTC. Translating gives CASSRIAGSYNEQFF.

The genes are TRBV5-8 and TRBJ1-2; D uncertain. CDR3 length: 13 residues. The V end was cut by 5 bases, the J end by 4 bases, with 12 bases between. Germline loops: CDR1 SGHTS, CDR2 YDEGEE. DNA for the CDR3: TGTGCCAGCAGACCGAACAGCCCCTATGGCTACACCTTC. This codes for CASRPNSPYGYTF.

The chain couples TRBV28 to TRBJ2-3; TRBD1 matches 10 bases. CDR1 and CDR2 (germline): MDHEN, SYDVKM. Trimming at V came to 6 bases and at J to 3 bases, leaving 3 bases not matched to a gene. The CDR3 consists of 14 residues. The CDR3 nucleotides read TGTGCCAGCAGCTGGACAGGGGGAACAGATACGCAGTATTTT. Its protein is CASSWTGGTDTQYF. Full variable domain (missing parts from reference TRBV28 and TRBJ2-3): DVKVTQSSRYLVKRTGEKVFLECVQDMDHENMFWYRQDPGLGLRLIYFSYDVKMKEKGDIPEGYSVSREKKERFSLILESASTNQTSMYLCASSWTGGTDTQYFGPGTRLTVL.

This rearrangement joins TRBV18 to TRBJ1-2; 9 bases line up with TRBD1. CDR1 and CDR2 (germline): KGHSH, LQKENI. The CDR3 is 13 amino acids. Trimming took 6 bases from V and 8 from J; bases not matched to a gene: 7. The CDR3 sequence: CASSGQGGVGYTF. The CDR3 DNA reads as TGTGCCAGCTCGGGACAGGGAGGGGTCGGCTACACCTTC.

The chain uses TRBV12-3 or TRBV12-4 and TRBJ2-2, with D hard to call. Trimming shortened V by 3 bases and J by 6 bases, and 5 bases separated the two germline ends. CDR3 length equals 12 residues. The CDR3 loop is CASSFNSGELFF. CDR3 sequence (DNA): TGTGCCAGCAGTTTCAATTCCGGGGAGCTGTTTTTT.